The clone carrying this T cell receptor beta chain was detected many times. Its antigen is as yet unknown. This specimen comes from a study of early T cells in non-severe SARS-CoV-2 infection. Findings and limits, study-wide: Anti-spike CD8 responses were favored by VDJdb matching, which missed private and CD4 specificities.

This CDR3 spans 15 amino acids. Germline V gives CDR1 LGHNA, CDR2 YNFKEQ. Trimming took 2 bases from V and 8 from J, leaving 18 bases between them. Individual cDNA molecules carried attached unique molecular identifiers. TCRdb analysed the 5' RACE reads with MiXCR anew, one entry per CDR3 protein. The sample shows 11,000 or so distinct CDR3 sequences, around 4.9% of them seen only once. Sequences were obtained from whole blood. The receptor comes from an adult who was a healthcare worker with PCR-confirmed SARS-CoV-2 infection or an uninfected control (not recorded which). V gene TRBV4-2 combines with J gene TRBJ1-1; unclear D gene. CDR3 nucleotides: TGTGCCAGCAGCCAAATTTCTGTGGCGGGGTTGGAAGCTTTCTTT. Translated, it gives CASSQISVAGLEAFF.